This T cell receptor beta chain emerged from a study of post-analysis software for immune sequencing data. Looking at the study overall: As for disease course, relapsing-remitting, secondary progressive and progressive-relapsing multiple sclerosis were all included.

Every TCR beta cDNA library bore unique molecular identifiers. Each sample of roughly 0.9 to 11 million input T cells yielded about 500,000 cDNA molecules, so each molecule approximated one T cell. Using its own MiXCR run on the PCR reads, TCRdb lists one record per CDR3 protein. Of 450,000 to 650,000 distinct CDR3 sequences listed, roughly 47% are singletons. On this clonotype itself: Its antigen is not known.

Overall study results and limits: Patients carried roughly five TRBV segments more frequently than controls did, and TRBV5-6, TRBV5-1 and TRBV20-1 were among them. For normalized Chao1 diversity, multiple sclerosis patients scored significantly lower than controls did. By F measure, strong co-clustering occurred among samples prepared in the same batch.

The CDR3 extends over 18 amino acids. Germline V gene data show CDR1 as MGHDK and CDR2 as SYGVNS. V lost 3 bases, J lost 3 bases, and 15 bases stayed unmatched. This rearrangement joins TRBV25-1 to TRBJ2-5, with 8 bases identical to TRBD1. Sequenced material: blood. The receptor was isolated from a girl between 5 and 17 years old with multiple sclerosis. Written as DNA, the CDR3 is TGTGCCAGCAGTGACAGTAGGGGACAGGTCCCGAGGAAAGAGACCCAGTACTTC. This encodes CASSDSRGQVPRKETQYF.